Sequencing of this T cell receptor beta chain was carried out in a study of blood T cell repertoires in COVID-19. Study details: Whether acute or convalescent, the COVID-19 samples came from the United States, Italy and Spain. PBMCs, B-cell-depleted T cells, or T cells were the source of the cDNA or gDNA that made up the material.

V shed 4 bases and J shed 5 bases, with 7 bases lying between them. Germline lookup yields CDR1 SGDLS and CDR2 YYNGEE. This CDR3 region has 12 residues. Authors' data handling: Reference gene primer amplification yielded estimated nucleated cell counts. The data were produced by immunoSEQ multiplex PCR, yet TCRdb's version contains in-frame clones alone and is incomplete. The V and J calls and clone size were taken over from that table, and D and trimming were inferred from the DNA. The sample carries approximately 300,000 clones, roughly 86% recorded once. Sequencing used peripheral blood. This receptor was taken from a woman aged 50 to 60 with acute or convalescent COVID-19. The J gene is TRBJ2-1, the V gene TRBV9, with D uncertain. The CDR3, as DNA: TGTGCCAGCAGCCCCCTCCACAATGAGCAGTTCTTC. Its protein product is CASSPLHNEQFF. Full variable domain (outside the CDR3, taken from reference TRBV9 and TRBJ2-1): DSGVTQTPKHLITATGQRVTLRCSPRSGDLSVYWYQQSLDQGLQFLIQYYNGEERAKGNILERFSAQQFPDLHSELNLSSLELGDSALYFCASSPLHNEQFFGPGTRLTVL.